The entry below describes one T cell receptor beta chain. This sample is drawn from a study of blood T cell repertoires in COVID-19. As for the study in general: Some COVID-19 samples were acute and others convalescent; all came from the United States, Italy and Spain.

Per the original methods: Estimation of nucleated cell counts relied on the amplification of reference gene primers. Using immunoSEQ multiplex PCR, the repertoire was profiled, and TCRdb retains in-frame clones only, with some absent. V, J and clone size derive from that table, while D and trimming were established from the DNA sequence. The profile shows about 42,000 clones, 88% of them singletons. The germline V gene has CDR1 SNHLY and CDR2 FYNNEI. The junction had 4 bases not matched to a gene; V was cut back by 2 bases and J by 2 bases. CDR3 size: 15 residues. The chain combines TRBV2 with TRBJ2-3; TRBD1 matches at 7 bases. The sample was peripheral blood. The receptor comes from a human donor in a cohort sampled during active COVID-19. CDR3 nucleotides: TGTGCCAGCAGTGAAAGGGACAGCTACACAGATACGCAGTATTTT. Translation: CASSERDSYTDTQYF.